Listed here are 16 T cell receptor beta chains from one sample, sequenced in a study of T cell responses to AZD1222 COVID-19 vaccine. Clones were sequenced by immunoSEQ multiplex PCR, and TCRdb holds only the in-frame ones, with some missing. The top ten clones hold roughly 6.9% of a sample with about 190,000 clones, around 87% of them seen once. Sequencing was performed on peripheral blood, taken on day 0 of AZD1222 vaccination. These receptor sequences come from an adult in good health.

This sequence joins TRBV14 and TRBJ2-4; 8 bases match TRBD1. The CDR3 extends over 15 amino acids. Germline CDR1 reads SGHDN; CDR2 reads FVKESK. V gave up 1 base and J gave up 6 bases; unmatched junction bases: 5. The chain's CDR3 is CASSQGWTGPNIQYF. Written as DNA, the CDR3 is TGTGCCAGCAGCCAAGGGTGGACAGGGCCAAACATTCAGTACTTC.

This clone was seen only once. This chain uses TRBV5-5 with TRBJ1-4; no definite D call. The V end lost 4 bases, the J end lost 5 bases, and 15 bases lay between the germline ends. Germline assignment: CDR1 SGHKS and CDR2 YYEKEE (reference sequence). The CDR3 extends over 15 amino acids. In DNA form, the CDR3 reads TGTGCCAGCAGCCCTGGTCGGGAAACCAATGAAAAACTGTTTTTT. Residues: CASSPGRETNEKLFF.

This chain links TRBV29-1 with TRBJ2-1; D remains unclear. V was trimmed by 7 bases and J by 8 bases, leaving 12 bases between them. Germline values: CDR1 SQVTM, CDR2 ANQGSEA. There are 11 residues in the CDR3. CDR3 residues: CSASRQDEQFF. CDR3 nucleotide sequence: TGCAGCGCGTCGCGGCAGGATGAGCAGTTCTTC.

The V gene is TRBV5-4, the J gene TRBJ2-7; the match to TRBD2 covers 9 bases. Unmatched junction bases numbered 9, after V lost 6 bases and J lost 2 bases. The CDR3 has 15 amino acids. In germline, CDR1 is SGHNT, CDR2 YYREEE (reference sequence). The CDR3 reads CASTDPSGDTYEQYF. CDR3 DNA: TGTGCCAGCACCGATCCTAGCGGGGATACCTACGAGCAGTACTTC.

The CDR3 spells CATKKRGRQVEQFF. CDR3 sequence (DNA): TGTGCCACTAAAAAGCGGGGCCGGCAGGTCGAGCAGTTCTTC. This chain uses TRBV19 with TRBJ2-1; 7 bases are shared with TRBD2. Germline loops: CDR1 LNHDA, CDR2 SQIVND (reference sequence). This CDR3 is 14 amino acids long. V was pared by 10 bases and J by 10 bases, with 16 bases of the junction left unmatched.

This clone has a handful of counts. The chain uses TRBV12-3 or TRBV12-4 and TRBJ1-6, with D possibly TRBD1 on 5 matching bases. V gave up 6 bases and J gave up 6 bases, with 9 bases separating them. This CDR3 comprises 13 residues. CDR3 loop: CASSPGPNSPLHF. The CDR3 DNA follows: TGTGCCAGCAGCCCGGGGCCTAATTCACCCCTCCACTTT.

The chain joins TRBV6-1 to TRBJ2-7; D unclear. Germline V gene sequence: CDR1 MNHNS, CDR2 SASEGT. The CDR3 covers 14 residues. The germline V and J ends were trimmed by 2 bases and 6 bases, with 14 bases remaining between them. CDR3 nucleotides: TGTGCCAGCAGTGAAACCTGGCTTACCCTCGAGCAGTACGTC. This sequence encodes CASSETWLTLEQYV.

This clone has more than one count but fewer than ten. This sequence joins TRBV9 and TRBJ2-3; D might be TRBD1 or TRBD2, each matching 6 bases. CDR3 length: 15 amino acids. The germline CDR1 and CDR2 sequences are SGDLS and YYNGEE. Trimming shortened V by 5 bases and J by 2 bases, and 15 bases separated the two germline ends. For the CDR3, the DNA is TGTGCCAGCAGGAGGGGGGCTATCCACACAGATACGCAGTATTTT. The encoded protein is CASRRGAIHTDTQYF.

This chain connects TRBV9 to TRBJ1-5, with D hard to call. Trimming shortened V by 3 bases and J by 4 bases, and 11 bases separated the two germline ends. Germline V gene sequence: CDR1 SGDLS, CDR2 YYNGEE. The CDR3 totals 14 residues. The CDR3 region is CASSGAGENQPQHF. The DNA of the CDR3 is TGTGCCAGCAGCGGGGCAGGAGAGAATCAGCCCCAGCATTTT. Using reference TRBV9 and TRBJ1-5 for the parts outside the CDR3, the full variable domain is DSGVTQTPKHLITATGQRVTLRCSPRSGDLSVYWYQQSLDQGLQFLIQYYNGEERAKGNILERFSAQQFPDLHSELNLSSLELGDSALYFCASSGAGENQPQHFGDGTRLSIL.

V usage is TRBV12-5 and J usage is TRBJ2-1; TRBD1 aligns across 8 bases. The CDR3 has 16 amino acids. J was trimmed by 2 bases and V by 6 bases; bases with no gene match: 9. CDR1 and CDR2 (germline): LGHNT, FRNRAP. The CDR3 sequence is CASGRSGTGTYNEQFF. The CDR3 DNA is TGTGCTAGTGGCCGATCGGGGACAGGTACCTACAATGAGCAGTTCTTC.

The chain combines TRBV19 with TRBJ2-3, with 7 bases identical to TRBD1. The junction had 8 bases not matched to a gene; V was cut back by 8 bases and J by 6 bases. Germline-derived CDR1 and CDR2 are LNHDA and SQIVND (reference sequence). The CDR3 runs 13 residues. CDR3 coding DNA: TGTGCCAGTCACAGAACAGGGGAGGATACGCAGTATTTT. The encoded protein is CASHRTGEDTQYF.

This chain connects TRBV7-3 to TRBJ2-3; the match to TRBD1 covers 11 bases. This CDR3 region has 16 residues. The V and J ends lost 0 bases and 3 bases, in that order; junction bases with no gene match: 2. Germline CDR1 SGHTA, CDR2 FQGTGA. The CDR3 sequence is CASSLTGTGGTDTQYF. The CDR3 nucleotides read TGTGCCAGCAGCTTAACAGGGACAGGGGGAACAGATACGCAGTATTTT. Filled out from reference TRBV7-3 and TRBJ2-3, the complete variable domain reads GAGVSQTPSNKVTEKGKYVELRCDPISGHTALYWYRQSLGQGPEFLIYFQGTGAADDSGLPNDRFFAVRPEGSVSTLKIQRTERGDSAVYLCASSLTGTGGTDTQYFGPGTRLTVL.

The rearrangement uses TRBV19 and TRBJ1-2, with D uncertain. Trimming pared 5 bases from V and 3 bases from J, leaving 19 bases between. This CDR3 contains 16 residues. Germline values: CDR1 LNHDA, CDR2 SQIVND (reference sequence). CDR3 amino acids: CASSVPPLSGDYGYTF. CDR3 DNA: TGTGCCAGTAGTGTCCCCCCCCTCTCTGGGGACTATGGCTACACCTTC. The entire variable domain, with the rest obtained from reference TRBV19 and TRBJ1-2, is as follows: DGGITQSPKYLFRKEGQNVTLSCEQNLNHDAMYWYRQDPGQGLRLIYYSQIVNDFQKGDIAEGYSVSREKKESFPLTVTSAQKNPTAFYLCASSVPPLSGDYGYTFGSGTRLTVV.

The chain carries TRBV29-1 and TRBJ2-1; no reliable D call. The V gene lost 7 bases and the J gene lost 6 bases, with 22 bases spanning the gap. The CDR3 sequence is 15 residues long. Germline lookup yields CDR1 SQVTM and CDR2 ANQGSEA. The CDR3 region is CSALNGGSTPNEQFF. In DNA form, the CDR3 reads TGCAGCGCCCTGAATGGCGGCAGCACCCCCAATGAGCAGTTCTTC.

The chain links TRBV5-6 to TRBJ2-3, with TRBD2 identical over 10 bases. This CDR3 region has 17 residues. Germline V gene sequence: CDR1 SGHDT, CDR2 YYEEEE. The V gene end was trimmed by 0 bases and the J gene end by 4 bases; junction bases not matched to a gene: 8. In DNA form, the CDR3 reads TGTGCCAGCAGCTTGGTGGGACTAGCGACTATACCAGATACGCAGTATTTT. It codes for CASSLVGLATIPDTQYF.

The CDR3 is CASSLGLAGTTYEQYF. In DNA form, the CDR3 reads TGTGCCAGCAGCCTCGGACTAGCGGGGACAACCTACGAGCAGTACTTC. The gene calls are TRBV4-2 and TRBJ2-7; 12 nucleotides agree with TRBD2. CDR3 length equals 16 residues. Trimming removed 4 bases from V and 2 bases from J; junction bases left unmatched: 6. Germline V gene data show CDR1 as LGHNA and CDR2 as YNFKEQ.